The clone carrying this T cell receptor (beta chain) showed up just a few times. Other DNA sequences in the sample encode the same CDR3. Source study methods: Nucleated cell counts were estimated from reference gene primer amplification. Method: immunoSEQ multiplex PCR; TCRdb's copy keeps in-frame clones and lacks some. The D gene and trimming were derived from the DNA, and the V and J assignments and clone size from that table. Altogether about 80,000 clones are present, roughly 80% being singletons, with the ten largest covering roughly 12%. V dropped 4 bases and J dropped 0; count of bases not matched to a gene: 10. The CDR3 covers 17 residues. Per the germline V gene, CDR1 is SGHKS and CDR2 is YYEKEE (reference sequence). This sample is drawn from a study of blood T cell repertoires in COVID-19. Study at large: Collection of acute and convalescent COVID-19 samples took place in the United States, Italy and Spain. Sample material is recorded as cDNA or gDNA derived from T cells, B-cell-depleted T cells, or PBMCs.

This receptor was identified in an elderly man with acute or convalescent COVID-19. V usage is TRBV5-5 and J usage is TRBJ2-3; the match to TRBD1 covers 8 bases. Input material: peripheral blood. The DNA of the CDR3 is TGTGCCAGCAGCCTGGTGCAGGGGGCTCTTAGCACAGATACGCAGTATTTT. Amino acid sequence: CASSLVQGALSTDTQYF.